The clone carrying this T cell receptor (beta chain) has only one observation. The record originates from a study of blood T cell repertoires in COVID-19. Study in general: From T cells, B-cell-depleted T cells, or PBMCs came the material, which was cDNA or gDNA.

Seattle patients were enrolled during active infection and followed longitudinally. Authors' methods: How many nucleated cells were present was estimated from reference gene primer amplification. Data came from immunoSEQ multiplex PCR; TCRdb stores just in-frame clones and leaves some out. The V and J calls and clone size come from that table; D and trimming were worked out from the DNA. This sample has 110,000 or so clones, with more than 70% found just once. Per the germline V gene, CDR1 is MNHEY and CDR2 is SVGEGT. Trimming shortened V by 6 bases and J by 5 bases, and 17 bases separated the two germline ends. The CDR3 has 15 residues.

Sample: peripheral blood. This sequence joins TRBV6-2 or TRBV6-3 and TRBJ2-1, with D possibly matching TRBD1 (6 bases). This clonotype originated in a woman aged 55-69 years with COVID-19, enrolled during active disease. The CDR3 reads CASSLWGLGDNEQFF. The CDR3 DNA reads TGTGCCAGCAGCCTGTGGGGGCTTGGCGACAATGAGCAGTTCTTC.